This T cell receptor (beta chain) derives from a study of radiotherapy plus CTLA-4 blockade in lung cancer. Notes on the study in general: Among blood TCR repertoires after radiotherapy plus ipilimumab, tumor-derived clones expanded.

Notes on this clone: Its target is not known.

Sequencing used immunoSEQ multiplex PCR; TCRdb keeps in-frame clones, though not all of them. Among some 110,000 clones listed, 81% were seen once. The CDR3 covers 15 residues. V was shortened by 5 bases and J by 0 bases, with 15 bases between the two germline ends. Germline loops: CDR1 SGHDT, CDR2 YYEEEE. The specimen comprised peripheral blood, sampled from a patient treated with radiotherapy plus ipilimumab. This TCR was recovered from a human donor with non-small cell lung cancer that progressed on radiotherapy plus ipilimumab. Some clones in this sample may be carry-over from other donors' samples. The chain joins TRBV5-6 to TRBJ2-7; weak D call: TRBD1 (6 bases). As DNA, the CDR3 is TGTGCCAGCAGGCCGGGACACCCATTCTCCTACGAGCAGTACTTC. Protein sequence: CASRPGHPFSYEQYF.